This T cell receptor (beta chain) derives from a study of blood T cell repertoires in COVID-19 (dated by TCRdb to the early 2020s). Broadly, across the study: Samples from collaborators originated in the United States, Italy and Spain and spanned both the acute and convalescent phases of COVID-19. The material from the prospective study consisted of cDNA or gDNA derived from T cells, B-cell-depleted T cells, or PBMCs. The dataset comprised deeply sampled blood TCRbeta repertoires from subjects exposed to, actively infected with, or recovered from COVID-19. The repertoires were made available in a free public database intended to serve as a resource for research on the immune response to SARS-CoV-2. Samples came from the ongoing ImmuneRACE study (first 160 participants) plus 1,254 subjects from 6 global collaborators. The sample metadata nearly always contained a de-identified subject ID, COVID-19 status, age in years and sex. Where available, HLA class I and class II types were obtained from metadata supplied by the sample provider rather than from assay-based typing.

TCRbeta CDR3 regions were amplified from genomic DNA using the immunoSEQ Assay, a bias-controlled multiplex PCR. The authors' analysis ran thus. Within the assay, amplification of reference gene primers was used to estimate how many nucleated cells each sample contained. To quantify the absolute abundance of each unique TCRbeta CDR3 rearrangement, sequence reads were collapsed and filtered. For each sample, productive Simpson clonality was calculated by taking the square root of Simpson's diversity index across productive rearrangements. TCRdb mirrors the immuneACCESS table, restricted to in-frame sequences. Some clones are absent from its copies; in checked studies, under half trace to an unresolved V gene, and the reason for the others is unknown. D and trimming come from the DNA, and the V and J calls and clone size come from that table. This sample has about 200,000 clones in its table, and more than 70% of those were observed once. The ten biggest clones cover over 7% of the sample.

The CDR3 starts with the cysteine, ends with the phenylalanine, and has 16 residues. Of all the DNA, just the CDR3 is kept, 48 bases in frame from base 1. Taken from the germline V gene, the CDR1 and CDR2 loops are SGHVS and FNYEAQ. V and J lose 1 base and 6 bases, and a span of 16 bases separates them. Participants in the prospective study were aged about 18 to 95 years, lived in about two dozen United States geographic areas, and enrolled through a virtual design. In the prospective study, participants were assigned to cohorts based on the clinical history participants reported in a screening survey and a study questionnaire. Mobile phlebotomists in the prospective study collected whole blood, serum and a nasopharyngeal or oropharyngeal swab from every participant. Additional blood draws and questionnaires over an approximately two-month period could optionally be provided by prospective study participants. Prospective study blood samples were shipped either frozen or at room temperature before DNA extraction.

Beyond this particular receptor, the publication reports: The quantity of clinical and demographic metadata differed by source and by participant and was supplied without curation.

On this clone itself: It lacks a known antigen. There are no base qualities to consult, and no much larger clone falls within one base.

In this chain, TRBV7-6 is recombined with TRBJ2-1; the D region possibly corresponds to TRBD2 (5 bases align). Sample: PBMCs or T cells enriched from blood (not recorded which). The source of this sequence is a woman aged 40-49 years with acute COVID-19. The bases are TGTGCCAGCAGCTTAGGATTCGCGGAGGACCTCAATGAGCAGTTCTTC. Translated, it reads CASSLGFAEDLNEQFF.